This T cell receptor (beta chain) was retrieved from a study of T cell responses to AZD1222 COVID-19 vaccine. General study points: Vaccine-associated CD4 TCRs spanned spike, dominant at 160-218 and 743-854. Reportedly, close to half of spike-specific TCRs are directed against unmutated variant regions.

This clone has only a few counts. Its cognate antigen is unknown. The germline V gene has CDR1 LNHDA and CDR2 SQIVND (reference sequence). Trimming removed 2 bases at V and 3 bases at J, with 14 bases between. The CDR3 is 15 residues long. Only in-frame clones appear in the TCRdb table, and some are missing; sequencing was by immunoSEQ multiplex PCR. The table records about 190,000 clones, 80% to 90% of them present only once. The chain is built from TRBV19 and TRBJ2-7; D possibly corresponds to TRBD1 (5 bases). The clonotype originates from an adult in good health. The material was peripheral blood, obtained on day 0 of MenACWY control vaccination. As DNA, the CDR3 is TGTGCCAGTAGTATAAGCCCCCAGGGTATCTACGAGCAGTACTTC. It encodes CASSISPQGIYEQYF.